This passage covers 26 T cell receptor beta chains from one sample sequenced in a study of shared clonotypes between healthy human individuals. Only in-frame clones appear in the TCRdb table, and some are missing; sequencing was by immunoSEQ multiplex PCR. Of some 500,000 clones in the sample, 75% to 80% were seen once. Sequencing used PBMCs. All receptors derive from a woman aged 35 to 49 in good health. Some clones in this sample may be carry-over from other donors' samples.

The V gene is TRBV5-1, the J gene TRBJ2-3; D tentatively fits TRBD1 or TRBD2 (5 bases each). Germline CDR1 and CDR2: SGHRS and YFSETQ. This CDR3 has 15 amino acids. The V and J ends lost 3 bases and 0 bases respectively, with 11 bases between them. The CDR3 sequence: CASSSGRASTDTQYF. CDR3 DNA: TGCGCCAGCAGCTCGGGACGGGCGAGCACAGATACGCAGTATTTT.

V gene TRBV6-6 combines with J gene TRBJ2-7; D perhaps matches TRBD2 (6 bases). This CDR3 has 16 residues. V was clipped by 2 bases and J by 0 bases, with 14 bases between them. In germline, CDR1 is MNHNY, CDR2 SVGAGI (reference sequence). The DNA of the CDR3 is TGTGCCAGCAGTTACCCCCAGGAGGGCCTCTCCTACGAGCAGTACTTC. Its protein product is CASSYPQEGLSYEQYF.

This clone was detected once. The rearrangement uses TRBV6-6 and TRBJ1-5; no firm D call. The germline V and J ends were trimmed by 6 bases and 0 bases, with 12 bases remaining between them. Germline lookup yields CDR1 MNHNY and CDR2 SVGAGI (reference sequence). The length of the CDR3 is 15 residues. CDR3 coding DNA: TGTGCCAGCAGCTACGACACCGATAGCAATCAGCCCCAGCATTTT. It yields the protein CASSYDTDSNQPQHF.

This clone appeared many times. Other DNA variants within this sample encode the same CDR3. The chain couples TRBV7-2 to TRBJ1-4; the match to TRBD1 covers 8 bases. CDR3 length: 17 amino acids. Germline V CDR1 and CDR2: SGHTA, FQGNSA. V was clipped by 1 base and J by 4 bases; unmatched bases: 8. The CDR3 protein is CASSLDTWTGRNEKLFF. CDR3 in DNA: TGTGCCAGCAGCTTAGACACCTGGACAGGGCGTAATGAAAAACTGTTTTTT.

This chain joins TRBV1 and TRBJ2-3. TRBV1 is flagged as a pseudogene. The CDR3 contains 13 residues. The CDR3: CTSIGFRTDTQYF. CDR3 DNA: TGCACCAGCATAGGCTTCCGCACAGATACGCAGTATTTT.

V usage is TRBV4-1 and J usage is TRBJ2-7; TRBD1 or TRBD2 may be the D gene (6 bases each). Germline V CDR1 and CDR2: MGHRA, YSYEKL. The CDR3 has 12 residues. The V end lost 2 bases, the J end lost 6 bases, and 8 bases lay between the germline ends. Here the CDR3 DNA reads TGCGCCAGCAGCCAAAAGGGGGGCGAGCAGTACTTC. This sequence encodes CASSQKGGEQYF.

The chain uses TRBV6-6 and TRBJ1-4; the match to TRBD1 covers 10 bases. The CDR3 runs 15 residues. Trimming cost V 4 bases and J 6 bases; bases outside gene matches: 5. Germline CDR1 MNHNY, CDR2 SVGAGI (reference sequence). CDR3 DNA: TGTGCCAGCAGTTCGCCCGGGACAGGGGATGAAAAACTGTTTTTT. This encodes CASSSPGTGDEKLFF.

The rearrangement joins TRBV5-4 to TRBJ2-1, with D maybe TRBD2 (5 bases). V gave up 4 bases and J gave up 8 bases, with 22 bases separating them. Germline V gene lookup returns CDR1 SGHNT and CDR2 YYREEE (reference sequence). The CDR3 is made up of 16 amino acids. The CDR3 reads CASSPSPAAGVDEQFF. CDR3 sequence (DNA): TGTGCCAGCAGCCCGTCCCCAGCGGCTGGCGTCGATGAGCAGTTCTTC.

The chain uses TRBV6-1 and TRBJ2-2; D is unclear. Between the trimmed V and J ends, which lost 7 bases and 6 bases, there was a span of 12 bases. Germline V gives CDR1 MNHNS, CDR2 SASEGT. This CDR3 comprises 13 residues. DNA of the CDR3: TGTGCCAGCACCCCCGACGTCGCCGGGGAGCTGTTTTTT. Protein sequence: CASTPDVAGELFF.

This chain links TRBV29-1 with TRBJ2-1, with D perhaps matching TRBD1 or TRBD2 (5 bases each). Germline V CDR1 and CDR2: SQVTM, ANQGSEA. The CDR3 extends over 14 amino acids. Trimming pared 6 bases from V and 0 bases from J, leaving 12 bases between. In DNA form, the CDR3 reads TGCAGCGTCCGGGGCCACAGCTCCTACAATGAGCAGTTCTTC. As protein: CSVRGHSSYNEQFF.

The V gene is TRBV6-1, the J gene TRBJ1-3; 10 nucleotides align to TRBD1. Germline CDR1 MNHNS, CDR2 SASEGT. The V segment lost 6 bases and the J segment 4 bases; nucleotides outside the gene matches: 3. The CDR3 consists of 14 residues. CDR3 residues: CASRGTGEGNTIYF. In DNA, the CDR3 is TGTGCCAGCAGGGGGACAGGGGAAGGAAACACCATATATTTT.

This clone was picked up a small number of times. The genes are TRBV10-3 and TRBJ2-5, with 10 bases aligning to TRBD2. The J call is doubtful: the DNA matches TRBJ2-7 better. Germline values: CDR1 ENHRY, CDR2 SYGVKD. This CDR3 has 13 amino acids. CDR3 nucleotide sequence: TGTGCCGCCGGAGCGGGAGGGCCCTACGAGCAGTACTTC. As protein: CAAGAGGPYEQYF.

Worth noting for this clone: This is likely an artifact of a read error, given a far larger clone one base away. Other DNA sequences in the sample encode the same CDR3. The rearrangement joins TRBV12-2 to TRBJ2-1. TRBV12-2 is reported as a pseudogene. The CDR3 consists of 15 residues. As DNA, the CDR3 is TGTGCAAGTCTCGCCAGCCCCCAAACTTACAATGAGCAGTTCTTC. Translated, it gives CASLASPQTYNEQFF.

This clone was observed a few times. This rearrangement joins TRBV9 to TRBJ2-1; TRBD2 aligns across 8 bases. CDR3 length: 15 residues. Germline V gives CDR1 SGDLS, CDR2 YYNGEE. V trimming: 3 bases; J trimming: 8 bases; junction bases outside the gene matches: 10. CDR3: CASSAPSGSGDEQFF. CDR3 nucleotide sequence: TGTGCCAGCAGCGCCCCGAGCGGGAGTGGTGATGAGCAGTTCTTC.

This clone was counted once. CDR3 sequence (DNA): TGTGCCAGTAAGCGACTAGCGGGAGTCATCGGGGAGCTGTTTTTT. Protein: CASKRLAGVIGELFF. The V call is TRBV19, the J call TRBJ2-2; 12 bases are a match to TRBD2. Looked up from germline, CDR1 is LNHDA and CDR2 is SQIVND (reference sequence). CDR3 size: 15 residues. Germline trimming cut 7 bases from V and 7 bases from J; bases unmatched to any gene: 7.

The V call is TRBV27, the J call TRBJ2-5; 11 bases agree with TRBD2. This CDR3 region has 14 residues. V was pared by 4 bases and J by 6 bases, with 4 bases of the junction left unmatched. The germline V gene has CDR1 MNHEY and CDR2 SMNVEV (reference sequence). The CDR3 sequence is CASSSTSGIKTQYF. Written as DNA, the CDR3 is TGTGCCAGCAGTTCGACTAGCGGGATAAAGACCCAGTACTTC.

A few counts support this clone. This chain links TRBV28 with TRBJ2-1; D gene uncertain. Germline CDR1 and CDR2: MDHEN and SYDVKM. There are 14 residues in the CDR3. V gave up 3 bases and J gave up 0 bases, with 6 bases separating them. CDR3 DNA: TGTGCCAGCAGTTTGCAGAGCTCCTACAATGAGCAGTTCTTC. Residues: CASSLQSSYNEQFF.

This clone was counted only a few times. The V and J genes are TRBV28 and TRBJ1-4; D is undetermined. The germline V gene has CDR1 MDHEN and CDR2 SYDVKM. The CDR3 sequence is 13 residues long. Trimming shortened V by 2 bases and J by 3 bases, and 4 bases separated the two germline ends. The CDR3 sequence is CASSLPPNEKLFF. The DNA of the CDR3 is TGTGCCAGCAGTTTACCCCCTAATGAAAAACTGTTTTTT.

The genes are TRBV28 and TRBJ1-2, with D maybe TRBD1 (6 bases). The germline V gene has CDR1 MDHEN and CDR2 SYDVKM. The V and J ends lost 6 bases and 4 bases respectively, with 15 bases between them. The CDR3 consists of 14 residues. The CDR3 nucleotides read TGTGCCAGCAGAATTCGGACAGAGAGCTATGGCTACACCTTC. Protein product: CASRIRTESYGYTF.

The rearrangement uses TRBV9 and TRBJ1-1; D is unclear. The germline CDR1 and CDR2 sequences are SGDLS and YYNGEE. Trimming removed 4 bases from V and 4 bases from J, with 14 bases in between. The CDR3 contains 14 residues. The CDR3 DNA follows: TGTGCCAGCAGCCCCAACAGCTATCTCACTGAAGCTTTCTTT. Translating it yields CASSPNSYLTEAFF.

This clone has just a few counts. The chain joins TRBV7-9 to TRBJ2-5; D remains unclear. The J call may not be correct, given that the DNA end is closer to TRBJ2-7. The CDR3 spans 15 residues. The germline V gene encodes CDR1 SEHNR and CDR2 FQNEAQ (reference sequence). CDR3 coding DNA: TGTGCCAGCAGCTTAGCTTCCGGGCCTATTTACGAGCAGTACTTC. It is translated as CASSLASGPIYEQYF.

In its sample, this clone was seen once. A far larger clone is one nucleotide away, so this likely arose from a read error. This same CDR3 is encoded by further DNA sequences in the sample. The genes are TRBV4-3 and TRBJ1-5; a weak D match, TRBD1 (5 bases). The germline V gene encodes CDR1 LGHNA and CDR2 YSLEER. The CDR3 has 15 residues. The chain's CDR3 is CASSQSWQGGQPQHF. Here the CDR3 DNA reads TGCGCCAGCAGCCAATCGTGGCAGGGTGGCCAGCCCCAACATTTT.

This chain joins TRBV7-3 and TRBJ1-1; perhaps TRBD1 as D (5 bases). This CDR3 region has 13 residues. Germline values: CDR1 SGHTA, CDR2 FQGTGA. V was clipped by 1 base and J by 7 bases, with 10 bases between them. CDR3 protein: CASSLNGDFEAFF. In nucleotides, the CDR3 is TGTGCCAGCAGCTTAAATGGGGACTTTGAAGCTTTCTTT.

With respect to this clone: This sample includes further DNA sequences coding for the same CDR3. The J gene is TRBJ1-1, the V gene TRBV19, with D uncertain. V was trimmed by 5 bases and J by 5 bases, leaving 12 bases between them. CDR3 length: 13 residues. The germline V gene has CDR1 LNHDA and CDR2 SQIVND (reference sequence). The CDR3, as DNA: TGTGCCAGTAGTTACAGTTCTATGACTGAAGCTTTCTTT. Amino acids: CASSYSSMTEAFF.

CDR3 in amino acids: CASSFVTYGYTF. The CDR3 DNA reads TGTGCCAGCAGTTTTGTGACCTATGGCTACACCTTC. This rearrangement joins TRBV28 to TRBJ1-2; D unresolved. V was shortened by 3 bases and J by 4 bases, with 6 bases between the two germline ends. CDR3 length equals 12 residues. Germline V gives CDR1 MDHEN, CDR2 SYDVKM.

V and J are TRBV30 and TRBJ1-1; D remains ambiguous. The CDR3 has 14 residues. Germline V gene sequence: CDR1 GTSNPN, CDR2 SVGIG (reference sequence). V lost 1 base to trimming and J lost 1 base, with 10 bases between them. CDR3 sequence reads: CAWSGDQGNTEAFF. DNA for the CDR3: TGTGCCTGGAGTGGCGACCAAGGGAACACTGAAGCTTTCTTT. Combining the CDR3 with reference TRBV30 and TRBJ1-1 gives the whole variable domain SQTIHQWPATLVQPVGSPLSLECTVEGTSNPNLYWYRQAAGRGLQLLFYSVGIGQISSEVPQNLSASRPQDRQFILSSKKLLLSDSGFYLCAWSGDQGNTEAFFGQGTRLTVV.